This TCR beta chain was identified in a study of cytomegalovirus exposure and HLA in healthy donors. The PCR contained 60 Vbeta and 13 Jbeta primers. The assay was immunoSEQ multiplex PCR, and TCRdb's table has in-frame clones only and misses some. The table has roughly 140,000 clones, about 64% seen once; the top ten hold roughly 4.7%. The CDR3 runs to 17 residues. Germline CDR1 and CDR2: SEHNR and FQNEAQ (reference sequence). The V and J ends lost 0 bases and 5 bases, in that order; junction bases with no gene match: 9. The sample consisted of PBMCs. This TCR came from a man between 60 and 75 years old in good health and CMV-seronegative. The chain is built from TRBV7-9 and TRBJ2-7; 11 positions match TRBD2. Here the CDR3 reads CASSLAGSSGRSDEQYF. CDR3 sequence (DNA): TGTGCCAGCAGCTTAGCTGGGTCTAGCGGGAGGTCGGACGAGCAGTACTTC.